This T cell receptor (beta chain) stems from a study of blood T cells in healthy people across ages (dated by TCRdb to about 2015). Some background on the complete study: Template switching captured roughly one uniquely barcoded TCR beta cDNA molecule per two T cells in model experiments. The study measured age-related changes in TCR beta repertoire diversity using deep sequencing normalized with unique cDNA molecular identifiers. Four age groups were formed from the donors: young (average approximately 15 years), middle-aged (just under 40), aged (roughly 56) and long-lived (roughly 88). To avoid experimental bias, donors of different ages were randomly spread across the sequencing lanes. Using the same blood draw, the study looked at two additional independent replicas of 1 million unique cDNA reads for two donors, one aged 18 to 30 and the other aged 80 or older. The paper's findings and limits, for the study overall: Estimates of total diversity based on one million sequenced T cells were considered lower bounds and underestimates. The percentage of naive T cells measured by flow cytometry correlated strongly with observed TCR beta diversity. Compared with the aged group, the long-lived group had more naive CD4+ T cells, fewer expanded clones and increased TCR diversity, a pattern suggesting age selection. As age increased, observed TCR beta diversity per million T cells dropped in a roughly linear way, and a significant reduction was already evident by age roughly 40. Donor CMV infection status was unknown, potentially confounding age-related changes in expanded clonotypes. Conclusive comparison of naive and antigen-experienced compartments was prevented by the profiling of bulk unsorted PBMCs.

Library construction relied on 5' RACE. The listed sequencing device is Illumina HiSeq 2500. A second 7 to 11 cycle PCR used a sample-barcoded 5' primer and a J-beta primer mix. A unique molecular identifier was introduced onto each TCR beta cDNA molecule by a template-switch 5' adaptor carrying 12 random nucleotides. At least 2.5 million CDR3-containing paired-end reads were obtained from each sample. The Mint cDNA synthesis kit, primed by a TRBC-specific oligonucleotide, was used to synthesize first-strand cDNA from all RNA. Following uracil-DNA glycosylase treatment, all cDNA underwent a first 18-cycle PCR with the universal primers M1SS and BC2_uni_R. On the study's bioinformatics: For normalization, 1 million high-quality reads, each with a distinct molecular identifier, were randomly selected from each sample. Instead of being binned into consensus sequences, reads with shared molecular identifiers were discarded. CDR3 identification, clonotype clustering and error correction used MiTCR with a Q25 quality threshold and the strictest error-elimination algorithm. Lower-bound total TCR beta diversity was estimated with a nonparametric unseen species model using Euler transformation. Starting from the raw public reads, TCRdb applied fastp trimming at Q25, assembled clones with MiXCR and retained in-frame beta chains. Under each unique CDR3 protein, matching rows form one entry showing the most common genes and DNA. The V and J calls shown here were made by TCRdb, not taken from the authors' results. The sample data list over a million distinct CDR3 sequences, and around 43% of these were observed just once. The ten largest account for around 18% of the sample.

Notes on this clonotype: Its antigen is still unknown. This may stem from a read error, because a much larger clone lies one nucleotide away.

CDR1 SGHTA and CDR2 FQGNSA were looked up in the germline V gene. After removal of 3 bases from V and 10 bases from J, the junction retains 10 bases not matched to a gene. The CDR3 holds 16 amino acids from the cysteine to the phenylalanine. Only the CDR3 region is kept as DNA, spanning 48 bases read in frame from base 1. Systemically healthy Caucasian individuals from Russia, 39 in total and aged about 6 to 95 years, were included as donors. Around 10 milliliters of peripheral blood were drawn from each donor into EDTA-treated Vacutainer tubes. Ficoll-Paque density-gradient centrifugation was used to isolate PBMCs, with at least 6.5 million obtained per sample. Trizol reagent was used to extract total RNA from PBMCs, with at least 6 micrograms per sample. The percentages of naive CD45RAhigh/CD27high T cells were determined by flow cytometry on a PBMC aliquot from every donor.

The sequenced sample was blood. The V gene is TRBV7-2 and the J gene is TRBJ2-1, with 12 junctional bases fitting TRBD2. This TCR was recovered from a woman aged 60-70 years in good health. The CDR3 loop reads CASSFLLAGGAREQFF. The nucleotide sequence reads as follows: TGTGCCAGCAGCTTTCTACTAGCGGGAGGCGCTCGCGAGCAGTTCTTC.